This TCR beta chain came from a study of early T cells in non-severe SARS-CoV-2 infection. Study-level information: Sequencing of bulk RNA from unsorted whole blood was done, without chain pairing.

The study, taken as a whole, reports: Anti-spike CD8 responses were favored in VDJdb matching, and private and CD4 specificities were missed.

Unique molecular identifiers were added to individual cDNA molecules. TCRdb reprocessed the 5' RACE reads with MiXCR, giving one entry per CDR3 protein. This table has fewer than 30,000 distinct CDR3 sequences, more than 3.5% appearing once. The CDR3 is 13 amino acids. J lost 8 bases, V lost 7 bases, and 8 bases had no gene match. In this sample, this clonotype turned up many times. The antigen is undetermined. The genes are TRBV12-3 or TRBV12-4 and TRBJ2-1; 7 bases are shared with TRBD2. The sequenced material came from whole blood. This sequence originates from an adult who was a healthcare worker with PCR-confirmed SARS-CoV-2 infection or an uninfected control (not recorded which). The CDR3 DNA reads TGTGCCAGCACCATTGGGGAGGGCTATGAGCAGTTCTTC. This encodes CASTIGEGYEQFF.